Below are 20 T cell receptor beta chains sequenced from a single sample in a study of early T cells in non-severe SARS-CoV-2 infection. From the 5' RACE reads, TCRdb called clonotypes with MiXCR, one entry per CDR3 protein. Of roughly 60,000 distinct CDR3 sequences listed, under 15% are singletons. Sequencing input: whole blood. All receptors derive from an adult who was a healthcare worker with PCR-confirmed SARS-CoV-2 infection or an uninfected control (not recorded which).

The V and J genes are TRBV7-6 and TRBJ2-1, with 10 bases that match TRBD2. The germline gives CDR1 SGHVS, CDR2 FNYEAQ. This CDR3 is 15 amino acids long. J lost 5 bases, V lost 5 bases, and 6 bases had no gene match. CDR3 bases: TGTGCCAGCAGCGGAGTAGCGGGGGGAGACAATGAGCAGTTCTTC. Translating it yields CASSGVAGGDNEQFF.

The rearrangement links TRBV5-1 to TRBJ1-6, with D perhaps TRBD1 (5 bases). V was shortened by 1 base and J by 11 bases, with 10 bases between the two germline ends. This CDR3 is 13 amino acids long. In germline, CDR1 is SGHRS, CDR2 YFSETQ. The CDR3 DNA sequence: TGCGCCAGCAGCTTGTGGGGGAAGCCACCCCTCCACTTT. This translates into CASSLWGKPPLHF.

This chain connects TRBV6-5 to TRBJ2-3, with D maybe TRBD1 (6 bases). The CDR3 consists of 14 residues. From germline, CDR1 is MNHEY and CDR2 SVGAGI. The V end was cut by 5 bases, the J end by 3 bases, with 12 bases between. The CDR3 sequence: CASSRGQRTDTQYF. The DNA of the CDR3 is TGTGCCAGCAGTCGAGGACAGAGAACAGATACGCAGTATTTT.

The table lists this clonotype with a few counts. The V call is TRBV27, the J call TRBJ2-3; D possibly corresponds to TRBD1 (6 bases). CDR1 and CDR2 (germline): MNHEY, SMNVEV (reference sequence). Between the trimmed V and J ends, which lost 4 bases and 4 bases, there was a span of 9 bases. This CDR3 is 13 amino acids long. CDR3 coding DNA: TGTGCCAGCAGTTACGGGACACCAGATACGCAGTATTTT. Translating gives CASSYGTPDTQYF.

This clonotype showed up many times. The V call is TRBV6-1, the J call TRBJ1-4, with a tentative D call TRBD1 (6 bases). Deletions cut 7 bases from V and 7 bases from J, with 13 bases between. This CDR3 is built from 13 residues. Germline values: CDR1 MNHNS, CDR2 SASEGT. The CDR3 spells CASNRADSEKLFF. CDR3 coding DNA: TGTGCCAGCAACAGGGCGGACAGTGAAAAACTGTTTTTT.

This clonotype was recorded many times. This chain joins TRBV5-1 and TRBJ2-7; D unresolved. This CDR3 comprises 15 residues. V was shortened by 4 bases and J by 1 base, with 15 bases between the two germline ends. Germline assignment: CDR1 SGHRS and CDR2 YFSETQ. The CDR3 DNA is TGCGCCAGCAGCCGAACCGAGTGGGCTTCCTACGAGCAGTACTTC. Protein product: CASSRTEWASYEQYF.

The rearrangement joins TRBV12-3 or TRBV12-4 to TRBJ1-3; the D gene is possibly TRBD1 (5 bases). V lost 6 bases, J lost 0 bases, and 12 bases lay in between. The CDR3 totals 15 residues. DNA for the CDR3: TGTGCCAGCAGCTACAGGCTGTCCTCTGGAAACACCATATATTTT. It encodes CASSYRLSSGNTIYF.

This chain joins TRBV29-1 and TRBJ1-1; D gene ambiguous. The CDR3 has 12 amino acids. The V gene's germline CDR1 is SQVTM and CDR2 ANQGSEA. Trimming removed 3 bases from V and 3 bases from J, with 8 bases in between. The CDR3: CSVDVQDTEAFF. The CDR3 DNA reads as TGCAGCGTTGATGTGCAGGACACTGAAGCTTTCTTT.

The gene calls are TRBV30 and TRBJ2-2, with a possible D match to TRBD1 (6 bases). There are 18 residues in the CDR3. Germline loops: CDR1 GTSNPN, CDR2 SVGIG (reference sequence). The V end was cut by 2 bases, the J end by 0 bases, with 19 bases between. CDR3 in amino acids: CAWSHPFLRGSNTGELFF. The CDR3 bases are TGTGCCTGGAGTCATCCCTTCCTCAGGGGTTCGAACACCGGGGAGCTGTTTTTT.

The CDR3 DNA sequence: TGTGCCAGCAGTTTGAGGACAGGGGGGAACACTGAAGCTTTCTTT. Its translation is CASSLRTGGNTEAFF. The chain carries TRBV6-6 and TRBJ1-1; 10 positions match TRBD1. V shed 4 bases, J shed 1 base, and the junction held 3 bases outside the gene matches. This CDR3 comprises 15 residues. Per the germline V gene, CDR1 is MNHNY and CDR2 is SVGAGI (reference sequence).

This clonotype has at least ten counts. V is TRBV6-1 and J is TRBJ1-5; D remains ambiguous. Germline V gene lookup returns CDR1 MNHNS and CDR2 SASEGT. V was clipped by 3 bases and J by 2 bases, with 5 bases between them. CDR3 size: 13 residues. CDR3 region: CASSDRGNQPQHF. Written as DNA, the CDR3 is TGTGCCAGCAGTGATAGGGGCAATCAGCCCCAGCATTTT.

V and J are TRBV6-4 and TRBJ2-3; D is ambiguous. The CDR3 totals 15 residues. V was pared by 2 bases and J by 0 bases, with 9 bases between. Per the germline V gene, CDR1 is MRHNA and CDR2 is SNTAGT. CDR3 sequence: CASSDIGSSTDTQYF. For the CDR3, the DNA is TGTGCCAGCAGTGACATAGGCAGTAGCACAGATACGCAGTATTTT.

The chain has TRBV20-1 and TRBJ1-1; the D is unclear. The V end lost 5 bases, the J end lost 0 bases, and 10 bases lay between the germline ends. Germline CDR1 is DFQATT and CDR2 is SNEGSKA (reference sequence). CDR3 length: 13 amino acids. For the CDR3, the DNA is TGCAGTGCTTCCCTGACTGTGAACACTGAAGCTTTCTTT. This gives the protein CSASLTVNTEAFF.

Many counts were recorded for this clonotype. The chain is built from TRBV3-1 and TRBJ2-2; a possible D gene is TRBD2 (5 bases). V was pared by 4 bases and J by 0 bases, with 9 bases between. From germline, CDR1 is LGHDT and CDR2 YNNKEL (reference sequence). This CDR3 is 15 amino acids long. The CDR3, as DNA: TGTGCCAGCAGCCGGAGCGGAGCGAACACCGGGGAGCTGTTTTTT. Its protein is CASSRSGANTGELFF.

The chain has TRBV20-1 and TRBJ1-2; D remains unclear. The length of the CDR3 is 16 residues. Trimming shortened V by 0 bases and J by 3 bases, and 17 bases separated the two germline ends. Germline CDR1 reads DFQATT; CDR2 reads SNEGSKA (reference sequence). For the CDR3, the DNA is TGCAGTGCTAGAGATCTGGCCCTTTCGTCGGACTATGGCTACACCTTC. Translating it yields CSARDLALSSDYGYTF.

This clonotype was counted ten times or more. V gene TRBV20-1 combines with J gene TRBJ1-5; 7 nucleotides match TRBD1. From germline, CDR1 is DFQATT and CDR2 SNEGSKA (reference sequence). V trimming: 5 bases; J trimming: 2 bases; junction bases outside the gene matches: 0. This CDR3 has 12 residues. The CDR3 spells CSAGTGNQPQHF. Written as DNA, the CDR3 is TGCAGTGCTGGGACAGGCAATCAGCCCCAGCATTTT.

The chain uses TRBV6-5 and TRBJ2-7; a possible D gene is TRBD1 (6 bases). This CDR3 spans 14 amino acids. In germline, CDR1 is MNHEY, CDR2 SVGAGI. Trimming cost V 10 bases and J 0 bases, with 16 bases left between them. The CDR3 DNA follows: TGTGCCACCAACACAGGGCCCAGCTCCTACGAGCAGTACTTC. It translates to CATNTGPSSYEQYF.

This clonotype was recorded at least ten times. This chain connects TRBV4-3 to TRBJ2-7; D is perhaps TRBD2 (6 bases). Trimming took off 1 base at V and 7 bases at J, with 11 bases between the two ends. Per the germline V gene, CDR1 is LGHNA and CDR2 is YSLEER. The CDR3 totals 13 residues. Here the CDR3 reads CASSQALAREQYF. CDR3 nucleotides: TGCGCCAGCAGCCAAGCCCTAGCGAGGGAGCAGTACTTC.

This clonotype was counted ten times or more. The chain links TRBV5-1 to TRBJ1-5, with 8 bases fitting TRBD1. V was pared by 4 bases and J by 2 bases, with 2 bases of the junction left unmatched. Germline V gene data show CDR1 as SGHRS and CDR2 as YFSETQ. CDR3 length equals 14 residues. In nucleotides, the CDR3 is TGCGCCAGCAGCCAGGGGGCTGGCAATCAGCCCCAGCATTTT. This encodes CASSQGAGNQPQHF.

This clonotype was picked up a small number of times. The chain couples TRBV25-1 to TRBJ2-7, with D unclear. This CDR3 is built from 12 residues. Trimming took off 11 bases at V and 5 bases at J, with 16 bases between the two ends. Germline values: CDR1 MGHDK, CDR2 SYGVNS. CDR3 sequence reads: CAGGSRRHEQYF. CDR3 in DNA: TGTGCCGGTGGATCTCGACGCCACGAGCAGTACTTC.